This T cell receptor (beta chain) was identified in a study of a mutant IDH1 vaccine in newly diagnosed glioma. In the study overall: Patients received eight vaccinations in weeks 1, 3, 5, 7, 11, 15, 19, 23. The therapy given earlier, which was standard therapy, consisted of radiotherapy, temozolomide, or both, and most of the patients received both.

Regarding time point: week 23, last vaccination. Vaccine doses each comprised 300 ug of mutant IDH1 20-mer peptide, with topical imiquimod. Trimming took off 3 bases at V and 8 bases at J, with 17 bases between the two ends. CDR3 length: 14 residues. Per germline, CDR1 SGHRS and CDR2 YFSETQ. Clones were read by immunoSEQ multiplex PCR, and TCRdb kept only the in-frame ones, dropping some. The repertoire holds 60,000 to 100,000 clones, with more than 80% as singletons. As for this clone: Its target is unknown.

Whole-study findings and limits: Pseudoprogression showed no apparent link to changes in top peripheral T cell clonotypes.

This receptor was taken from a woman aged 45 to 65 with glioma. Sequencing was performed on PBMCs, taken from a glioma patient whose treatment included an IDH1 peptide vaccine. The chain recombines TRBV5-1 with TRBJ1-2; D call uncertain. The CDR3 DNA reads TGCGCCAGCAGCTCTCCAGACTCCCTAGGAGGCTACACCTTC. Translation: CASSSPDSLGGYTF.